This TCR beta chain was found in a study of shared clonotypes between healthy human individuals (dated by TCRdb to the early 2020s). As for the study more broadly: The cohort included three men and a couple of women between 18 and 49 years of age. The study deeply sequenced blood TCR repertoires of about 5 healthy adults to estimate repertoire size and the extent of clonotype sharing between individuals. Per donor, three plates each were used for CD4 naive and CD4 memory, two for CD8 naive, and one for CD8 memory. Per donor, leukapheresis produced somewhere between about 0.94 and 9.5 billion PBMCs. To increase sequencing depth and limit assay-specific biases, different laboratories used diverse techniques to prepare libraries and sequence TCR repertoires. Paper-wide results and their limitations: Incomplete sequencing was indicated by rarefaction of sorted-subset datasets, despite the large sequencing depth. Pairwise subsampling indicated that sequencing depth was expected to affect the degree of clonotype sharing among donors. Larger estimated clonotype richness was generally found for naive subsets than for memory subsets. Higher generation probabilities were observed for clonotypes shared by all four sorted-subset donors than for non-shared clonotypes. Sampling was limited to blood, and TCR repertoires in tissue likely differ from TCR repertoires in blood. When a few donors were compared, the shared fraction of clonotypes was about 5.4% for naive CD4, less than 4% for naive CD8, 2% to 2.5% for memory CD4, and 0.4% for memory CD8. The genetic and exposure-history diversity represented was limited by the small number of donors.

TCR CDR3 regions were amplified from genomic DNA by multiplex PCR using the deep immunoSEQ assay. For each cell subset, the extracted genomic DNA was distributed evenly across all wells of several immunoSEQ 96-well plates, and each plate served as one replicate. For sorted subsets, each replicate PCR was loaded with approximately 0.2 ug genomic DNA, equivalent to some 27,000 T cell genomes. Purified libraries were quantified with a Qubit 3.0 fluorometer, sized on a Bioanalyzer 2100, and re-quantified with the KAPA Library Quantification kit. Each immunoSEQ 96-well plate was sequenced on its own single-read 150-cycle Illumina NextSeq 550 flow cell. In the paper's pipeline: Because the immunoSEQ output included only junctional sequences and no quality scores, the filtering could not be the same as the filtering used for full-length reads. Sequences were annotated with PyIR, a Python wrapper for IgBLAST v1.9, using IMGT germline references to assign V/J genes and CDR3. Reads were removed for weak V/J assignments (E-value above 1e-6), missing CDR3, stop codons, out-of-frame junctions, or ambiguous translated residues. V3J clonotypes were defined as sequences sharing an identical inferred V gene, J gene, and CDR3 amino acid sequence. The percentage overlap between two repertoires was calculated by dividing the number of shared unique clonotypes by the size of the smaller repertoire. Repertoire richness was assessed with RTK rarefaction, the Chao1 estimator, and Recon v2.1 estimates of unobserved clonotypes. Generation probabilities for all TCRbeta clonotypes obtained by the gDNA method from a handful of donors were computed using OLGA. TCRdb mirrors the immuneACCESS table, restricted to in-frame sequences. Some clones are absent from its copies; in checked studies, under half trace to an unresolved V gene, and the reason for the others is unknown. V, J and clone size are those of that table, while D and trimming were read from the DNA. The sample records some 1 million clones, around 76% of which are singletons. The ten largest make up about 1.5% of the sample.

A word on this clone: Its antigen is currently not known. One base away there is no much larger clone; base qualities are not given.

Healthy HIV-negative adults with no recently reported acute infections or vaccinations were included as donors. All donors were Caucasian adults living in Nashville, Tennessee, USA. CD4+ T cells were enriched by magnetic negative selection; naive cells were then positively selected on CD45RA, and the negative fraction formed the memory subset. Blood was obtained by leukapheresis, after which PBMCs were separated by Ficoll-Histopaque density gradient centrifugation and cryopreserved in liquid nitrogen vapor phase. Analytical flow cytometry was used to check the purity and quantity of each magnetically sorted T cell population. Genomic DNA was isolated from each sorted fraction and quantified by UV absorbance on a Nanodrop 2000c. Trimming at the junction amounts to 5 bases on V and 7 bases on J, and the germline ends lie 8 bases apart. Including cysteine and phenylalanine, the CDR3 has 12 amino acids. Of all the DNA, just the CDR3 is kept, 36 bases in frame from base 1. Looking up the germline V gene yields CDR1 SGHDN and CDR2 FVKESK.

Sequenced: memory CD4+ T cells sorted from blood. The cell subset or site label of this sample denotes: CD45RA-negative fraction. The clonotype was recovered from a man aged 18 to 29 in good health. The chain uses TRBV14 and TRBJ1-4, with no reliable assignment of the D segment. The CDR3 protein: CASSSYAEKLFF. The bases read TGTGCCAGCAGCTCCTACGCTGAAAAACTGTTTTTT.